The 7 T cell receptor beta chains given below trace back to one sample, sequenced in a study of blood T cell repertoires in COVID-19. TCRdb's copy holds only in-frame clones and misses some; the assay was immunoSEQ multiplex PCR. The sample yields around 120,000 clones, around 87% seen once. Sequenced input: peripheral blood. The receptors come from a woman between 70 and 85 years old with acute or convalescent COVID-19.

This clone was seen just once. The CDR3 DNA reads as TGTGCCAGCAGCTTAGGTGGGGCGAGGTCCTACAATGAGCAGTTCTTC. As protein: CASSLGGARSYNEQFF. The chain combines TRBV7-3 with TRBJ2-1, with a possible D match to TRBD1 (5 bases). From germline, CDR1 is SGHTA and CDR2 FQGTGA. The CDR3 is 16 amino acids. V was trimmed by 2 bases and J by 1 base, leaving 12 bases between them.

V gene TRBV29-1 combines with J gene TRBJ1-1, with D hard to call. The CDR3 runs to 13 residues. The germline CDR1 and CDR2 sequences are SQVTM and ANQGSEA. V lost 7 bases and J lost 1, with 13 bases in between. The CDR3 nucleotides are TGCAGCGCCGCCGGTGGGAGGAACACTGAAGCTTTCTTT. Its protein is CSAAGGRNTEAFF.

The chain couples TRBV9 to TRBJ1-1, with D possibly matching TRBD1 (5 bases). Germline assignment: CDR1 SGDLS and CDR2 YYNGEE. There are 15 residues in the CDR3. V dropped 4 bases and J dropped 6 bases, with 19 bases sitting between them. The CDR3 region is CASSPRKGINPEAFF. The CDR3 DNA sequence: TGTGCCAGCAGCCCCCGGAAGGGGATCAATCCTGAAGCTTTCTTT.

The gene calls are TRBV10-1 and TRBJ2-1, with TRBD2 identical over 7 bases. Germline V gene sequence: CDR1 WNHNN, CDR2 SYGVQD (reference sequence). Trimming at V came to 0 bases and at J to 13 bases, leaving 9 bases not matched to a gene. This CDR3 region has 14 residues. In nucleotides, the CDR3 is TGCGCCAGCAGTGAGTCGGGACTACCAAGCGCCCAGTTCTTC. Protein product: CASSESGLPSAQFF.

V is TRBV3-1 (or the pseudogene TRBV3-2) and J is TRBJ2-3, with 9 bases fitting TRBD2. Germline lookup yields CDR1 LGHDT and CDR2 YNNKEL (reference sequence). V gave up 6 bases and J gave up 4 bases; unmatched junction bases: 5. The CDR3 spans 14 residues. CDR3: CASRRGGGADTQYF. The CDR3 DNA reads as TGTGCCAGCAGGCGGGGGGGCGGTGCAGATACGCAGTATTTT.

The V and J genes are TRBV7-9 and TRBJ1-2, with D uncertain. The CDR3 has 13 residues. Germline CDR1 is SEHNR and CDR2 is FQNEAQ (reference sequence). Trimming stripped 5 bases from V and 7 bases from J, with 14 bases between. The CDR3 nucleotides are TGTGCCAGCAGCCCTTACGACCGCGGTGGCTACACCTTC. This sequence encodes CASSPYDRGGYTF.

The V and J genes are TRBV28 and TRBJ1-2; 9 bases align to TRBD1. Germline V gene lookup returns CDR1 MDHEN and CDR2 SYDVKM. J lost 4 bases, V lost 2 bases, and 8 bases had no gene match. There are 16 residues in the CDR3. DNA of the CDR3: TGTGCCAGCAGTTTAAGGAGGGACAGGGCCCTCTATGGCTACACCTTC. Protein sequence: CASSLRRDRALYGYTF.